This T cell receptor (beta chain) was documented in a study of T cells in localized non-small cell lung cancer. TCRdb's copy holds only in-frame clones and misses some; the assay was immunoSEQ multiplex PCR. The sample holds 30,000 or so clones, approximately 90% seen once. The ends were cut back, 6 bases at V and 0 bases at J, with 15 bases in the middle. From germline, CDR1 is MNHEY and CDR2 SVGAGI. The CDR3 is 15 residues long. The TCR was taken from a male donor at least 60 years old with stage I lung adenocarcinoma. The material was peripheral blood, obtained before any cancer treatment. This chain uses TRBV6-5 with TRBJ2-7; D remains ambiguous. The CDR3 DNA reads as TGTGCCAGCAGGGTTGGGGTAAAAGGCTCCTACGAGCAGTACTTC. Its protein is CASRVGVKGSYEQYF.